The clone carrying this T cell receptor (beta chain) has more than one count but fewer than ten. Antigen specificity is unknown. Sequencing libraries made from TCR beta cDNA carried unique molecular identifiers. One entry per CDR3 protein results from TCRdb running MiXCR on the PCR reads. Here the sample spans around 700,000 distinct CDR3 sequences, around 64% being singletons. This record belongs to a study of post-analysis software for immune sequencing data. Study results and caveats: A handful of TRBV segments were significantly more frequent in patients than in controls. TRBV5-6, TRBV5-1 and TRBV20-1 were among these segments.

CDR3 size: 15 residues. Germline V gene data show CDR1 as MGHRA and CDR2 as YSYEKL. V shed 1 base and J 5 bases; nucleotides not matched to a gene: 5. V usage is TRBV4-1 and J usage is TRBJ2-5; TRBD2 aligns across 9 bases. This receptor was identified in a girl aged 2 to 9 with multiple sclerosis. Specimen: blood. The CDR3 region has the DNA TGCGCCAGCAGCCAAGTGCTAGCGGGGAGGGAGACCCAGTACTTC. Protein: CASSQVLAGRETQYF.